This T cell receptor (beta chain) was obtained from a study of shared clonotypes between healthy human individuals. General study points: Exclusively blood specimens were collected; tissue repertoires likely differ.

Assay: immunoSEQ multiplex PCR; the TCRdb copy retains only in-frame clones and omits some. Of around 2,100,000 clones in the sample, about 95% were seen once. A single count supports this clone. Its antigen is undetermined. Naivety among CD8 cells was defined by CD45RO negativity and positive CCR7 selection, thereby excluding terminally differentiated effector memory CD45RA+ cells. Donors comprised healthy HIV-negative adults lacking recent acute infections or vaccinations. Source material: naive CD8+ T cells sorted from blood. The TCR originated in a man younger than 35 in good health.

CDR3 sequence (DNA): TGCAGCGTTTCCGGGGGGGATAGCAATCAGCCCCAGCATTTT. This codes for CSVSGGDSNQPQHF. The chain joins TRBV29-1 to TRBJ1-5, with a possible D match to TRBD1 (5 bases). V was clipped by 5 bases and J by 0 bases, with 11 bases between them. This CDR3 comprises 14 residues. CDR1 is SQVTM, CDR2 ANQGSEA, per germline.